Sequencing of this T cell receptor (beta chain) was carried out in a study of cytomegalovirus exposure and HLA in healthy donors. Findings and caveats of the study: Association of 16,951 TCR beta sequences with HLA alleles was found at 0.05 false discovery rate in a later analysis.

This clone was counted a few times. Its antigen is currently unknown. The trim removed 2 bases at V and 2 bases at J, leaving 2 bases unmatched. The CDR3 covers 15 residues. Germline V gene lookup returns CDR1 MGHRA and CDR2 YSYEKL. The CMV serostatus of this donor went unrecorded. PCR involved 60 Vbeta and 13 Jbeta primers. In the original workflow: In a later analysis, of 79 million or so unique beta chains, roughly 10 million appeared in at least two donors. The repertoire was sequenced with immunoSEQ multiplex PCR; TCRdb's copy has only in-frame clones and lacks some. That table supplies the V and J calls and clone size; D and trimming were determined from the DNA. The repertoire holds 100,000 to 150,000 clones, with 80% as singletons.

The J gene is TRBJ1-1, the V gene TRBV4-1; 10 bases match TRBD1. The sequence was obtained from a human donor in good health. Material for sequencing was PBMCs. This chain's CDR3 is CASSQMTGGNTEAFF. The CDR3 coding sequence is TGCGCCAGCAGCCAAATGACAGGGGGCAACACTGAAGCTTTCTTT.